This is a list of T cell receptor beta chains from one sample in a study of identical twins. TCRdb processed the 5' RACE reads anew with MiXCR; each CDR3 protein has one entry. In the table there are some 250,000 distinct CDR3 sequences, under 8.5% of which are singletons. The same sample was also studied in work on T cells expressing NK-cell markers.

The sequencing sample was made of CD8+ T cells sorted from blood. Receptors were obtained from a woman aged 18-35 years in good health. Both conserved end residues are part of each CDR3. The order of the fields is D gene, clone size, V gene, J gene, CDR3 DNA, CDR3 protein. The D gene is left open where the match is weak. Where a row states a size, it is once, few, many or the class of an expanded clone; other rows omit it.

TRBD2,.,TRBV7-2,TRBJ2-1,TGTGCCAGCAGCTATACTAGCGAGGCGCAGTTCTTC,CASSYTSEAQFF
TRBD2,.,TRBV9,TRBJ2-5,TGTGCCAGCAGCGTCGGGACTACCGAGCGAGAGACCCAGTACTTC,CASSVGTTERETQYF
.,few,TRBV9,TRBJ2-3,TGTGCCAGCAGCGTAGGTAGAGGCTACCTCACAGATACGCAGTATTTT,CASSVGRGYLTDTQYF
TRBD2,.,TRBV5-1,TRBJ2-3,TGCGCCAGCAGCTTGGCTAGCGGGGGGGCCTGGGTAGATACGCAGTATTTT,CASSLASGGAWVDTQYF
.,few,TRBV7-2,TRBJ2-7,TGTGCCAGCAGCCCAGCCCCCGGCGCCGAGCAGTACTTC,CASSPAPGAEQYF
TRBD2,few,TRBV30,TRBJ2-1,TGTGCCTGGGAAGCGGGAAGCTCCTACAATGAGCAGTTCTTC,CAWEAGSSYNEQFF
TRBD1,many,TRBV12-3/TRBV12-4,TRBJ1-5,TGTGCCAGCAGCACAGGGGAGGCTCAGCCCCAGCATTTT,CASSTGEAQPQHF
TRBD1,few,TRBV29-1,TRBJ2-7,TGCAGCGTTGAAAGGGTTACCGGGACAGGGTTGAAGCAGTACTTC,CSVERVTGTGLKQYF
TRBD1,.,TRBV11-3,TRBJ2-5,TGTGCCAGCAGCGCATCGGGACAGCAAGAGACCCAGTACTTC,CASSASGQQETQYF
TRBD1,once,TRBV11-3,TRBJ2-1,TGTGCCAGCAGCTTGTGGGACAGGGTGGAGGCAGGTGAGCAGTTCTTC,CASSLWDRVEAGEQFF
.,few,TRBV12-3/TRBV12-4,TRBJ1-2,TGTGCCAGCAGTTTAGGGACAGCCAACTATGGCTACACCTTC,CASSLGTANYGYTF
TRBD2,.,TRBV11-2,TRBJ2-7,TGTGCCAGCAGCCCCTCTTTAGAGACTAGCGGGAGACAACCCGAGCAGTACTTC,CASSPSLETSGRQPEQYF
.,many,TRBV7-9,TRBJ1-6,TGTGCCAGCCACGCCCTCCCGGGACATGGCTCACCCCTCCACTTT,CASHALPGHGSPLHF
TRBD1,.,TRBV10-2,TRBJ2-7,TGCGCCAGCAGTGTCGACAGGGGAGACTACGAGCAGTACTTC,CASSVDRGDYEQYF
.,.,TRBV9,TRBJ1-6,TGTGCCAGCAGAGTAGGCGAGGGGTCACCCCTCCACTTT,CASRVGEGSPLHF
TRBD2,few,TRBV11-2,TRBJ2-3,TGTGCCAGCAGCACTAGCGGGAGTCACCGCACAGATACGCAGTATTTT,CASSTSGSHRTDTQYF
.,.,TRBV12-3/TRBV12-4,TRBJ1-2,TGTGCCAGCAGTTTTGAGGGTTGGGGCTACACCTTC,CASSFEGWGYTF
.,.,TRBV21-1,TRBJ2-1,TGTGCCAGCAGCAATGATGGACTAGCGGGAGTCGTAGGGACCTACAATGAGCAGTTCTTC,CASSNDGLAGVVGTYNEQFF
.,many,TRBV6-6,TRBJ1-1,TGTGCCAGCAGTACGACCTTGGAAGCTTTCTTT,CASSTTLEAFF
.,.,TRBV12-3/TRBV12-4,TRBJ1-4,TGTGCCACCGGCGGGGGAGGGGAAAAACTGTTTTTT,CATGGGGEKLFF
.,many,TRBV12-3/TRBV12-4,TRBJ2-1,TGTGCCAGCAGTCCCCCCGGGGCGATAGCCAATGAGCAGTTCTTC,CASSPPGAIANEQFF
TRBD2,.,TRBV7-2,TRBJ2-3,TGTGCCAGCAGCTTAGCGCCTAGCGGCTACACAGATACGCAGTATTTT,CASSLAPSGYTDTQYF
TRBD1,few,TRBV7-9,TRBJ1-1,TGTGCCAGCAGGGGACAGGGGTGGGATGCGGAGGGGACTGAAGCTTTCTTT,CASRGQGWDAEGTEAFF
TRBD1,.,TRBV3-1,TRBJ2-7,TGTGCCAGCAGCCAAGAACTTCGGAAACAGGGGCGAACCTACGAGCAGTACTTC,CASSQELRKQGRTYEQYF
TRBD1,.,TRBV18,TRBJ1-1,TGTGCCAGCTCCGAGGGGGACAGGACTGAAGCTTTCTTT,CASSEGDRTEAFF
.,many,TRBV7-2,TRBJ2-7,TGTGCCAGCAGCTTTAGCGGTCCCTACGAGCAGTACTTC,CASSFSGPYEQYF
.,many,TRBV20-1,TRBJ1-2,TGCAGTGCTAGTGCACAGGGCAGCCTAGGTGGCTACACCTTC,CSASAQGSLGGYTF
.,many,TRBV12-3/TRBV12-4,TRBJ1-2,TGTGCCAGCAGTCCCACAGGAGATGGCTACACCTTC,CASSPTGDGYTF
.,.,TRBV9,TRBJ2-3,TGTGCCAGCAGCGTAGAGGCCGATCTCAGCACAGATACGCAGTATTTT,CASSVEADLSTDTQYF
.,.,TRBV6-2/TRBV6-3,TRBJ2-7,TGTGCCAGCTGCTACTCGGCGCTCGAGCAGTACTTC,CASCYSALEQYF
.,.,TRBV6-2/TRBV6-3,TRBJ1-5,TGTGCCAGCAGCGCAAACTCGGGACAGCCCCAGCATTTT,CASSANSGQPQHF
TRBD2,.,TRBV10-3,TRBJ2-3,TGTGCCATCAGTGATTTCCGGCTAGCGGACACAGATACGCAGTATTTT,CAISDFRLADTDTQYF
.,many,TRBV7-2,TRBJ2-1,TGTGCCAGCAGCCAACTTGCGAGCTCCTACAATGAGCAGTTCTTC,CASSQLASSYNEQFF
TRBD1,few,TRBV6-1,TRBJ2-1,TGTGCCAGCAGTCCCGGGACAGGTAGGAATGAGCAGTTCTTC,CASSPGTGRNEQFF